This TCR beta chain was documented in a study of cytomegalovirus exposure and HLA in healthy donors. This clone was recorded once. The sample carries other DNA sequences with the same CDR3. The PCR had 60 Vbeta and 13 Jbeta primers. Clones were sequenced by immunoSEQ multiplex PCR, and TCRdb holds only the in-frame ones, with some missing. This sample has 100,000 to 150,000 clones; 75% to 90% occur once, and the top ten carry under 7%. The clonotype was recovered from a woman aged 35 to 49 in good health and CMV-seropositive. The sample taken for sequencing was PBMCs.

CDR3 DNA sequence: TGTGCCAGCAGTCCTGGGACAGCGAACACTGAAGCTTTCTTT. This encodes CASSPGTANTEAFF. V is TRBV7-9 and J is TRBJ1-1; TRBD1 agrees at 7 bases. This CDR3 region has 14 residues. V lost 6 bases and J lost 1; bases outside the gene matches: 5. Germline CDR1 and CDR2: SEHNR and FQNEAQ (reference sequence).